The 8 T cell receptor beta chains presented below share a single source sample, sequenced in a study of shared clonotypes between healthy human individuals. Assay: immunoSEQ multiplex PCR; the TCRdb copy retains only in-frame clones and omits some. The data contain 980,000 or so clones, less than 85% of them singletons. Sequenced sample: memory CD4+ T cells sorted from blood. Sample subset: CD45RA-negative fraction. The receptors were gathered from a young man in good health.

The V and J genes are TRBV5-1 and TRBJ2-3, with D hard to call. The CDR3 loop spans 14 amino acids. Germline-derived CDR1 and CDR2 are SGHRS and YFSETQ. Deletions cut 0 bases from V and 2 bases from J, with 7 bases between. DNA for the CDR3: TGCGCCAGCAGCTTGGGACACCCCACAGATACGCAGTATTTT. This sequence encodes CASSLGHPTDTQYF.

This clone showed up just a few times. CDR3 in amino acids: CASSLVAAGDPGELFF. The CDR3 bases are TGTGCCAGCAGCTTAGTGGCAGCGGGGGACCCCGGGGAGCTGTTTTTT. This chain connects TRBV7-6 to TRBJ2-2; 8 bases line up with TRBD2. The CDR3 covers 16 residues. V lost 1 base to trimming and J lost 6 bases; unmatched junction nucleotides: 7. CDR1 is SGHVS, CDR2 FNYEAQ, per germline.

As for this clone: This same CDR3 is encoded by further DNA sequences in the sample. The chain links TRBV5-1 to TRBJ2-3, with TRBD1 matching 7 bases. V dropped 1 base and J dropped 3; count of bases not matched to a gene: 5. In germline, CDR1 is SGHRS, CDR2 YFSETQ. The CDR3 length is 15 residues. CDR3 in amino acids: CASSLRTGGTDTQYF. The CDR3 DNA reads TGCGCCAGCAGCTTGCGGACAGGTGGGACAGATACGCAGTATTTT.

The gene calls are TRBV29-1 and TRBJ2-5; D gene ambiguous. The germline V gene encodes CDR1 SQVTM and CDR2 ANQGSEA. This CDR3 has 12 residues. Trimming removed 7 bases at V and 5 bases at J, with 14 bases between. The CDR3 DNA sequence: TGCAGCGCGCGCCGGGCGCGCGAGACCCAGTACTTC. This sequence encodes CSARRARETQYF.

The V call is TRBV2, the J call TRBJ2-1, with TRBD2 as a possible D gene (5 bases). With 5 bases removed from V and 13 bases from J, the gap between germline ends came to 9 bases. The CDR3 loop spans 10 amino acids. Germline V CDR1 and CDR2: SNHLY, FYNNEI. CDR3 residues: CASSLDSQFF. The DNA for the CDR3 is TGTGCCAGCAGTTTGGACTCCCAGTTCTTC.

This clone was picked up one time. This chain connects TRBV5-4 to TRBJ2-5, with 11 bases matching TRBD2. The V and J ends lost 0 bases and 5 bases, in that order; junction bases with no gene match: 9. There are 17 residues in the CDR3. CDR1 and CDR2 (germline): SGHNT, YYREEE (reference sequence). CDR3 loop: CASSLGSGGVRLETQYF. DNA of the CDR3: TGTGCCAGCAGCTTGGGTAGCGGGGGGGTCCGGTTGGAGACCCAGTACTTC. The variable domain in full, with the rest retrieved from reference TRBV5-4 and TRBJ2-5, is ETGVTQSPTHLIKTRGQQVTLRCSSQSGHNTVSWYQQALGQGPQFIFQYYREEENGRGNFPPRFSGLQFPNYSSELNVNALELDDSALYLCASSLGSGGVRLETQYFGPGTRLLVL.

This clone is a singleton in its sample. The sample contains more than one DNA sequence encoding this CDR3. The J gene is TRBJ2-5, the V gene TRBV5-4, with 8 bases identical to TRBD2. Trimming cost V 4 bases and J 4 bases; bases outside gene matches: 6. CDR3 length equals 14 residues. Germline V CDR1 and CDR2: SGHNT, YYREEE (reference sequence). As DNA, the CDR3 is TGTGCCAGCAGCCCCGGACTAGCCGGAGAGACCCAGTACTTC. Encoded protein: CASSPGLAGETQYF.

This clone was observed once. V usage is TRBV5-1 and J usage is TRBJ2-7; 10 positions agree with TRBD2. Germline assignment: CDR1 SGHRS and CDR2 YFSETQ. The CDR3 is made up of 14 amino acids. V lost 3 bases and J lost 2; bases outside the gene matches: 2. CDR3 sequence: CASSSTSGTYEQYF. Written as DNA, the CDR3 is TGCGCCAGCAGCTCCACTAGCGGGACCTACGAGCAGTACTTC. Complete variable domain (other parts from reference TRBV5-1 and TRBJ2-7): KAGVTQTPRYLIKTRGQQVTLSCSPISGHRSVSWYQQTPGQGLQFLFEYFSETQRNKGNFPGRFSGRQFSNSRSEMNVSTLELGDSALYLCASSSTSGTYEQYFGPGTRLTVT.